The clone carrying this T cell receptor beta chain is a singleton in its sample. Here immunoSEQ multiplex PCR was the method, and the copy in TCRdb shows in-frame clones only, minus some. Among over 85,000 clones listed, 90% to 97% were seen once. The source of the sample is a study of technical replicates of blood from a handful of donors. V lost 5 bases and J lost 4, with 12 bases in between. Germline V CDR1 and CDR2: SEHNR, FQNEAQ (reference sequence). This CDR3 has 13 residues. The chain links TRBV7-9 to TRBJ2-7; no definite D call. The sample was T cells isolated from PBMCs. This TCR was sampled from a human donor in good health. The CDR3 spells CASSRTMLYEQYF. The CDR3 region has the DNA TGTGCCAGCAGCCGCACTATGTTGTACGAGCAGTACTTC.